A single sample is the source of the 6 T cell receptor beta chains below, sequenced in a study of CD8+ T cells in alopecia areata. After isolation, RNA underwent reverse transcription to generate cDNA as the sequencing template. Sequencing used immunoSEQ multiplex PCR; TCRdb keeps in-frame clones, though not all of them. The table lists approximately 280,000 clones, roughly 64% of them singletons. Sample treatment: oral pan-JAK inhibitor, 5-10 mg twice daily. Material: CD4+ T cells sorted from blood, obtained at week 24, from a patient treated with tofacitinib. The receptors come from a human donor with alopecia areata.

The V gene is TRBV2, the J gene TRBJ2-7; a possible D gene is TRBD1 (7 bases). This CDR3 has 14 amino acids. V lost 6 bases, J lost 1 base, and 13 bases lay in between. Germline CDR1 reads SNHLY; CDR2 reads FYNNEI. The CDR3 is CASREGQNSYEQYF. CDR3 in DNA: TGTGCCAGCAGGGAGGGACAGAATTCCTACGAGCAGTACTTC.

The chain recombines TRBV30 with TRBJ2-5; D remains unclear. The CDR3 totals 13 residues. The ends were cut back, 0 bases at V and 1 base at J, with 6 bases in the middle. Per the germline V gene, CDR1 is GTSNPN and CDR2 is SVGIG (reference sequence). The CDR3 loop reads CAWSVGVQETQYF. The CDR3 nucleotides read TGTGCCTGGAGTGTAGGAGTCCAAGAGACCCAGTACTTC.

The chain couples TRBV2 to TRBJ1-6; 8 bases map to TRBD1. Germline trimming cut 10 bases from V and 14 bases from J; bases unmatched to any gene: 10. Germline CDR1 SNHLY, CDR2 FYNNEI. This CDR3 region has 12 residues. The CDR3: CATGQGGGALHF. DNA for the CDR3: TGTGCCACTGGACAGGGTGGTGGGGCCCTCCACTTT. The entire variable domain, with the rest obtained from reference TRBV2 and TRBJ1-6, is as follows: EPEVTQTPSHQVTQMGQEVILRCVPISNHLYFYWYRQILGQKVEFLVSFYNNEISEKSEIFDDQFSVERPDGSNFTLKIRSTKLEDSAMYFCATGQGGGALHFGNGTRLTVT.

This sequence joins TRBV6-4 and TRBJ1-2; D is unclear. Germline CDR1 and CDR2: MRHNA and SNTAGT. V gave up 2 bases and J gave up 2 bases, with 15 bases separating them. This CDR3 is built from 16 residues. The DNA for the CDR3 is TGTGCCAGCAGTGACGTCCTGTTGCGGGAGAACTATGGCTACACCTTC. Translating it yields CASSDVLLRENYGYTF.

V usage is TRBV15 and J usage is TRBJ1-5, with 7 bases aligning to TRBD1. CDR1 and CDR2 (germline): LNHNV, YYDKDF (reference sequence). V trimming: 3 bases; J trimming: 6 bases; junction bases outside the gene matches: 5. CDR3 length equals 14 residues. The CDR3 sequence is CATSRGQSGQPQHF. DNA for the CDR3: TGTGCCACCAGCAGGGGACAGAGCGGTCAGCCCCAGCATTTT.

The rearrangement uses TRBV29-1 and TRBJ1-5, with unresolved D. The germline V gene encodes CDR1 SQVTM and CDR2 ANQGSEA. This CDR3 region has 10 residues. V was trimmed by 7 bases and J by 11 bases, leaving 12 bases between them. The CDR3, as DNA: TGCAGCGCCTCCCCGAAGTCCCAGCATTTT. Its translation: CSASPKSQHF.